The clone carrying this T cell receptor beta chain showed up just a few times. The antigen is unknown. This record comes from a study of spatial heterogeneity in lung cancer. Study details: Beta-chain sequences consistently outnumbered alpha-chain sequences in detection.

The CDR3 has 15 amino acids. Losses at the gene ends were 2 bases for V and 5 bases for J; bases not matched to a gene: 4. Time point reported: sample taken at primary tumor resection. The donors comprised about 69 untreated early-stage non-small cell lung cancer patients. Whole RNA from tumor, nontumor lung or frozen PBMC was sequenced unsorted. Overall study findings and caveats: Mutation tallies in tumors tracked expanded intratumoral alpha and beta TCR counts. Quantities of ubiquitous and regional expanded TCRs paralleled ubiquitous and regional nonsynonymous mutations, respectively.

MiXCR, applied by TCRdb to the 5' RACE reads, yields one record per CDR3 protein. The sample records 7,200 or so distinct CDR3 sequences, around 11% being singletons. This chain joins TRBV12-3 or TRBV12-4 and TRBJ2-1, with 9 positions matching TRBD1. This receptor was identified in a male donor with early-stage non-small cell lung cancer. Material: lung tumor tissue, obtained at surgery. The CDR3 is CASSLIGTGHNEQFF. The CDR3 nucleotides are TGTGCCAGCAGTTTAATTGGGACAGGGCACAATGAGCAGTTCTTC.